These T cell receptor beta chains were read from a single sample in a study of T cell responses to AZD1222 COVID-19 vaccine. TCRdb's copy holds only in-frame clones and misses some; the assay was immunoSEQ multiplex PCR. The sample lists just under 85,000 clones, 86% seen once, with roughly 7.7% in the top ten. The source material was peripheral blood, sampled on day 0 of AZD1222 vaccination. The source of these receptors is an adult in good health. Each CDR3 is given with its conserved first and last residue. The D gene is left open where the match is weak. Some rows mark clone size as missing; the rest say once, few, many or name a class of expanded clone.

d_call | j_call | clone_size | cdr3_length | v_call | cdr3_nt | cdr3_aa
TRBD1 | TRBJ2-7 | once | 14 | TRBV19 | TGTGCCAGTAGTTCACAGGGGGCGGGCTACGAGCAGTACTTC | CASSSQGAGYEQYF
TRBD2 | TRBJ2-7 | - | 15 | TRBV20-1 | TGCAGTGCTAGTCTGACTAGCGTCATCTCCTACGAGCAGTACTTC | CSASLTSVISYEQYF
TRBD1 | TRBJ1-5 | few | 16 | TRBV11-2 | TGTGCCAGCAGCCCCGGGACAGGGGCCTCCAGTCAGCCCCAGCATTTT | CASSPGTGASSQPQHF
- | TRBJ2-6 | - | 16 | TRBV19 | TGTGCCAGTAGTCTTGATGGCCTTTCTGGGGCCAACGTCCTGACTTTC | CASSLDGLSGANVLTF
- | TRBJ2-2 | - | 14 | TRBV5-1 | TGCGCCAGCAGATATGCAGACTACAGCGGGGAGCTGTTTTTT | CASRYADYSGELFF
TRBD2 | TRBJ2-7 | - | 21 | TRBV14 | TGTGCCAGCAGCCAAGAGCGAACTACAGCGGGACGAACCGGCGGGTCCTACGAGCAGTACTTC | CASSQERTTAGRTGGSYEQYF
TRBD2 | TRBJ2-1 | - | 15 | TRBV19 | TGTGCCAGTAGTACGACTAGCGGGAGTATGAATGAGCAGTTCTTC | CASSTTSGSMNEQFF
- | TRBJ1-1 | - | 12 | TRBV7-9 | TGTGCCAGCAGTCTCAGAACCAGTGAAGCTTTCTTT | CASSLRTSEAFF
- | TRBJ2-5 | - | 15 | TRBV11-2 | TGTGCCAGCAGCTTAGATTACGGGGGAGTTGTGGCCCAGTACTTC | CASSLDYGGVVAQYF
- | TRBJ1-1 | - | 16 | TRBV6-5 | TGTGCCAGCAGTTTTATGGGCCTTGGGATGAACACTGAAGCTTTCTTT | CASSFMGLGMNTEAFF
- | TRBJ1-5 | - | 12 | TRBV12-3/TRBV12-4 | TGTGCCAGCAGTTTAAGTCTGGACCCCCAGCATTTT | CASSLSLDPQHF
- | TRBJ2-7 | - | 12 | TRBV7-2 | TGTGCCAGCACGTGGGGGGTGGACGAGCAGTACTTC | CASTWGVDEQYF
- | TRBJ1-5 | - | 15 | TRBV6-5 | TGTGCCAGCAGAGGATCCAGGGAGAGCAATCAGCCCCAGCATTTT | CASRGSRESNQPQHF
- | TRBJ2-7 | - | 14 | TRBV5-5 | TGTGCCAGCAGCTTGCAGGAAGTCTCCTACGAGCAGTACTTC | CASSLQEVSYEQYF
- | TRBJ2-7 | - | 13 | TRBV12-3/TRBV12-4 | TGTGCCAGCAGTCCCGGACCCAACTACGAGCAGTACTTC | CASSPGPNYEQYF
- | TRBJ1-2 | once | 14 | TRBV19 | TGTGCCAGTAGTGCATCCGGGACTGTTCTGATCTACACCTTC | CASSASGTVLIYTF
- | TRBJ1-2 | once | 16 | TRBV19 | TGTGCCAGCAGTGACCAGGACCCCGTTACGGCCTATGGCTACACCTTC | CASSDQDPVTAYGYTF
- | TRBJ2-5 | - | 14 | TRBV9 | TGTGCCAGCAGCACGGGACGAGTGGGGGAGACCCAGTACTTC | CASSTGRVGETQYF
- | TRBJ1-2 | - | 11 | TRBV29-1 | TGCAGCGTCTGGACGGGTTATGGCTACACCTTC | CSVWTGYGYTF
TRBD2 | TRBJ2-1 | - | 14 | TRBV28 | TGTGCCAGTAGTAGCGGGAGCTCCTACAATGAGCAGTTCTTC | CASSSGSSYNEQFF
- | TRBJ2-3 | - | 15 | TRBV10-3 | TGTGCCATCAGTGGGGTGGAGCGGACCACAGATACGCAGTATTTT | CAISGVERTTDTQYF
- | TRBJ2-1 | - | 16 | TRBV7-3 | TGCGCCAGCAGCTTAACGGGTACCCTAGGTTACAATGAGCAGTTCTTC | CASSLTGTLGYNEQFF
- | TRBJ1-1 | - | 13 | TRBV5-1 | TGCGCCAGCAGCTTGGATGGGGCGCAAGGAGCTTTCTTT | CASSLDGAQGAFF
- | TRBJ1-4 | - | 16 | TRBV19 | TGTGCCAGTAGTAGCAGGGACGGCGCAACTAATGAAAAACTGTTTTTT | CASSSRDGATNEKLFF
- | TRBJ1-3 | - | 15 | TRBV4-1 | TGCGCCAGCAAAAGAATTGGGGCCTCAGGAAACACCATATATTTT | CASKRIGASGNTIYF
- | TRBJ2-1 | - | 13 | TRBV11-2 | TGTGCCAGCAGCTTAGTCCGGTACAATGAGCAGTTCTTC | CASSLVRYNEQFF
- | TRBJ2-2 | - | 16 | TRBV7-8 | TGTGCCAGCAGTTCGACGGGAGCGCAAACCACCGGGGAGCTGTTTTTT | CASSSTGAQTTGELFF
- | TRBJ2-3 | - | 15 | TRBV6-4 | TGTGCCAGCAGTGACCGGGGCAGAGAAACAGATACGCAGTATTTT | CASSDRGRETDTQYF
TRBD1 | TRBJ2-2 | once | 15 | TRBV7-7 | TGTGCTAGCAGCTTCCGGGACAGAGACACCGGGGAGCTGTTTTTT | CASSFRDRDTGELFF
- | TRBJ2-3 | once | 16 | TRBV5-1 | TGCGCCAGCAGCTTGGAGGTAGCTAGCGTGATAGATACGCAGTATTTT | CASSLEVASVIDTQYF
- | TRBJ2-1 | - | 19 | TRBV18 | TGTGCCAGCTCACCATTCGGGATTATAGGGGGAACATCCTACAATGAGCAGTTCTTC | CASSPFGIIGGTSYNEQFF
TRBD1 | TRBJ1-3 | few | 16 | TRBV7-2 | TGTGCCAGCAGCGTCGACAGGGGACTTACTGGAAACACCATATATTTT | CASSVDRGLTGNTIYF
- | TRBJ1-3 | - | 15 | TRBV4-3 | TGCGCCAGCAGCCAAGGCAGATGGAGCGGAAACACCATATATTTT | CASSQGRWSGNTIYF
TRBD1 | TRBJ1-1 | - | 16 | TRBV4-1 | TGCGCCAGCAGCCAAGACGACAGGGGGCTTGGAACTGAAGCTTTCTTT | CASSQDDRGLGTEAFF
TRBD1 | TRBJ1-1 | few | 14 | TRBV29-1 | TGCAGCGTTGAGGAACGGACAGGGGAGACTGAAGCTTTCTTT | CSVEERTGETEAFF
- | TRBJ1-6 | - | 14 | TRBV10-3 | TGTGCCATCAGTGAACTGGACAGTAATTCACCCCTCCACTTT | CAISELDSNSPLHF
- | TRBJ1-2 | - | 14 | TRBV6-5 | TGTGCCAGCAGTATTCCGGGACGGCCTACAGGCTACACCTTC | CASSIPGRPTGYTF
- | TRBJ1-3 | - | 15 | TRBV7-9 | TGTGCCAGCAGCTTCCAGGGTTTCGCTGGAAACACCATATATTTT | CASSFQGFAGNTIYF
TRBD1 | TRBJ1-3 | - | 16 | TRBV7-9 | TGTGCCAGCAGCTTGGCGAGACAGGGAAAAGGAAACACCATATATTTT | CASSLARQGKGNTIYF
TRBD2 | TRBJ2-7 | - | 13 | TRBV12-3/TRBV12-4 | TGTGCCAGCACGGTGATAGCGGGATTCGAGCAGTACTTC | CASTVIAGFEQYF
- | TRBJ2-3 | - | 13 | TRBV19 | TGTGCCAGTAGGCGGCAGGGCGAGGATACGCAGTATTTT | CASRRQGEDTQYF
- | TRBJ1-3 | - | 16 | TRBV28 | TGTGCCAGCTGGTCAGGGTGGGGTAACTCTGGAAACACCATATATTTT | CASWSGWGNSGNTIYF
- | TRBJ2-4 | - | 19 | TRBV5-1 | TGCGCCAGCAGCGGGGTCGGTGGGTCAGGTTCCGGTGCGAAAAACATTCAGTACTTC | CASSGVGGSGSGAKNIQYF
- | TRBJ2-7 | - | 13 | TRBV3-1/TRBV3-2 | TGTGCCAGCAGCCAAAGAAGTATATCCGAGCAGTACTTC | CASSQRSISEQYF
- | TRBJ1-2 | - | 14 | TRBV25-1 | TGTGCCAGCAGTGAGTTAGGGAGGGACTATGGCTACACCTTC | CASSELGRDYGYTF
- | TRBJ1-1 | - | 13 | TRBV12-3/TRBV12-4 | TGTGCCAGCAGAAGGAGGGGGGACACTGAAGCTTTCTTT | CASRRRGDTEAFF
- | TRBJ2-4 | - | 17 | TRBV4-1 | TGCGCCAGCAGCCAAGTAATGCAGGGGTTAGCCAAAAACATTCAGTACTTC | CASSQVMQGLAKNIQYF
- | TRBJ1-1 | - | 14 | TRBV11-2 | TGTGCCAGCAGCCCACGACAGGATACCACGGGAGCTTTCTTT | CASSPRQDTTGAFF